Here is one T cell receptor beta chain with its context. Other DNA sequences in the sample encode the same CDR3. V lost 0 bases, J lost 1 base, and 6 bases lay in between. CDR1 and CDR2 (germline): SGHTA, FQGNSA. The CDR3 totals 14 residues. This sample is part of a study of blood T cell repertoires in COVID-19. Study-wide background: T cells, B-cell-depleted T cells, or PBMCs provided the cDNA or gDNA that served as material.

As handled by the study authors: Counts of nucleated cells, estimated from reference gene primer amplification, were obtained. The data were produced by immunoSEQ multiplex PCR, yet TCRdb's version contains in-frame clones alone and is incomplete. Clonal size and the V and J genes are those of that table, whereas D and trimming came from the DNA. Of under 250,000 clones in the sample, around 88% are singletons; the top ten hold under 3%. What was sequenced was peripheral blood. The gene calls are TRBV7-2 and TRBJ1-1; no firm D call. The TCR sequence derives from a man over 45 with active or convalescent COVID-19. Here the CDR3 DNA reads TGTGCCAGCAGCTTAGCGCGAGAGAACACTGAAGCTTTCTTT. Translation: CASSLARENTEAFF.